One and the same sample provided the 30 T cell receptor beta chains below, sequenced in a study of blood T cell repertoires in COVID-19 (dated by TCRdb to 2018 to 2020). Library creation used the immunoSEQ multiplex PCR assay. TCRdb provides this immuneACCESS table in a form limited to in-frame rearrangements. Some clones are lacking; in checked studies, under half of them reflect an unresolved V gene, and why the rest are absent is not known. This sample is represented by tens of thousands of clones; roughly 87% of them were singletons. Approximately 2% of the sample goes to the ten largest clones. The sample taken for sequencing was peripheral blood. These TCRs come from a man aged 50 to 59 with acute or convalescent COVID-19.

The gene calls are TRBV21-1 and TRBJ1-2; the tabulated D call, TRBD1, remains unverified against the DNA. TRBV21-1 is an annotated pseudogene. The CDR3 extends over 15 amino acids. CDR3 amino acids: CASSTETDRGYGYTF. The CDR3 nucleotides are TGTGCCAGCAGCACAGAGACGGACAGGGGTTATGGCTACACCTTC.

The chain is built from TRBV10-1 and TRBJ2-1; D possibly corresponds to TRBD2 (6 bases). Germline CDR1 is WNHNN and CDR2 is SYGVQD (reference sequence). Between the trimmed V and J ends, which lost 2 bases and 10 bases, there was a span of 15 bases. There are 14 residues in the CDR3. The CDR3, as DNA: TGCGCCAGCAGTGAGGATAGCGGCCTTAGGGAGCAGTTCTTC. It translates to CASSEDSGLREQFF.

This chain links TRBV7-2 with TRBJ2-2; D is ambiguous. The CDR3 runs 12 residues. CDR1 is SGHTA and CDR2 is FQGNSA in the germline V gene. The germline V and J ends were trimmed by 5 bases and 5 bases, with 6 bases remaining between them. CDR3 nucleotides: TGTGCCAGCAGCCTTTATACCGGGGAGCTGTTTTTT. Encoded protein: CASSLYTGELFF.

V and J are TRBV5-5 and TRBJ1-4, with no clear D. Germline lookup yields CDR1 SGHKS and CDR2 YYEKEE (reference sequence). There are 14 residues in the CDR3. V was trimmed by 1 base and J by 0 bases, leaving 4 bases between them. CDR3 sequence: CASSLLATNEKLFF. CDR3 DNA sequence: TGTGCCAGCAGCTTGTTAGCAACTAATGAAAAACTGTTTTTT.

The chain uses TRBV7-8 and TRBJ1-1, with D possibly matching TRBD1 (6 bases). Trimming shortened V by 5 bases and J by 0 bases, and 13 bases separated the two germline ends. CDR1 and CDR2 (germline): SGHVS, FQNEAQ. This CDR3 spans 15 amino acids. The DNA of the CDR3 is TGTGCCAGCAGCCTGTCTCAGGGGCTGAACACTGAAGCTTTCTTT. Translation gives CASSLSQGLNTEAFF.

The chain links TRBV11-2 to TRBJ1-2; D is uncertain. The germline CDR1 and CDR2 sequences are SGHAT and FQNNGV. V gave up 5 bases and J gave up 4 bases, with 17 bases separating them. This CDR3 is 15 amino acids long. The CDR3 DNA follows: TGTGCCAGCAGCCCCGGGCGGGCGATGATCTATGGCTACACCTTC. This translates into CASSPGRAMIYGYTF.

The V gene is TRBV19, the J gene TRBJ1-2, with D possibly matching TRBD1 (6 bases). Germline assignment: CDR1 LNHDA and CDR2 SQIVND (reference sequence). The length of the CDR3 is 16 residues. Trimming took off 8 bases at V and 0 bases at J, with 19 bases between the two ends. The CDR3 protein is CASRYRESRANYGYTF. CDR3 DNA sequence: TGTGCCAGTCGTTACAGGGAAAGTAGAGCTAACTATGGCTACACCTTC.

This chain connects TRBV3-1 (or the pseudogene TRBV3-2) to TRBJ2-5; maybe TRBD1 (5 bases). This CDR3 is built from 12 residues. V lost 1 base to trimming and J lost 6 bases, with 6 bases between them. Germline V gene sequence: CDR1 LGHDT, CDR2 YNNKEL (reference sequence). The CDR3 sequence: CASSQVGQTQYF. The CDR3 nucleotides read TGTGCCAGCAGCCAAGTGGGGCAGACCCAGTACTTC.

The J gene is TRBJ2-3, the V gene TRBV19; D may be TRBD2 (6 bases). Germline V gene sequence: CDR1 LNHDA, CDR2 SQIVND (reference sequence). V was clipped by 4 bases and J by 4 bases, with 18 bases between them. CDR3 size: 16 residues. As DNA, the CDR3 is TGTGCCAGTAGTAAAAGGGAGGCCCGTGGGGCAGATACGCAGTATTTT. Its translation is CASSKREARGADTQYF.

The CDR3 nucleotides read TGTGCCAGCAGTCGATGGGAGAATGAGCAGTTCTTC. This sequence encodes CASSRWENEQFF. The chain is built from TRBV28 and TRBJ2-1; perhaps TRBD2 as D (5 bases). CDR3 size: 12 residues. V was pared by 5 bases and J by 7 bases, with 9 bases between. The V gene's germline CDR1 is MDHEN and CDR2 SYDVKM.

The gene calls are TRBV5-1 and TRBJ1-1; 7 positions match TRBD1. This CDR3 has 13 residues. V was pared by 4 bases and J by 3 bases, with 3 bases of the junction left unmatched. Per the germline V gene, CDR1 is SGHRS and CDR2 is YFSETQ. The CDR3 nucleotides are TGCGCCAGCAGCCCTGGGACAGACACTGAAGCTTTCTTT. Protein: CASSPGTDTEAFF.

This clone appeared a single time. This rearrangement joins TRBV9 to TRBJ2-1; possible D gene TRBD1, 6 bases. Germline CDR1 SGDLS, CDR2 YYNGEE. The V and J ends lost 2 bases and 7 bases respectively, with 19 bases between them. CDR3 length equals 16 residues. The CDR3 loop reads CASSVLSLVGTNEQFF. The CDR3 DNA reads as TGTGCCAGCAGCGTCCTATCCCTTGTCGGGACAAATGAGCAGTTCTTC.

V is TRBV4-3 and J is TRBJ2-5, with TRBD1 identical over 9 bases. V trimming: 4 bases; J trimming: 0 bases; junction bases outside the gene matches: 6. The CDR3 loop spans 16 amino acids. The germline V gene has CDR1 LGHNA and CDR2 YSLEER. The CDR3 DNA sequence: TGCGCCAGCAGCCGGACCGGGACAGGGAACCAAGAGACCCAGTACTTC. This sequence encodes CASSRTGTGNQETQYF.

The chain employs TRBV6-2 or TRBV6-3 and TRBJ2-5; 8 bases agree with TRBD2. The junction had 6 bases not matched to a gene; V was cut back by 6 bases and J by 6 bases. This CDR3 spans 13 amino acids. Germline V gene data show CDR1 as MNHEY and CDR2 as SVGEGT. The DNA for the CDR3 is TGTGCCAGCAGCGGACTAGCCAGTCAGACCCAGTACTTC. Its translation is CASSGLASQTQYF.

The chain joins TRBV7-8 to TRBJ2-7; D call uncertain. This CDR3 contains 14 residues. In germline, CDR1 is SGHVS, CDR2 FQNEAQ. V lost 1 base and J 3 bases, leaving 10 bases between the germline ends. CDR3 coding DNA: TGTGCCAGCAGCTTAGAGTACGGAGACTACGAGCAGTACGTC. This sequence encodes CASSLEYGDYEQYV.

The chain is built from TRBV2 and TRBJ2-3, with 8 bases fitting TRBD2. This CDR3 has 14 amino acids. Looked up from germline, CDR1 is SNHLY and CDR2 is FYNNEI. V was pared by 7 bases and J by 6 bases, with 9 bases of the junction left unmatched. The CDR3 region is CASNRLAGSDTQYF. In DNA, the CDR3 is TGTGCCAGCAACCGCCTAGCGGGTAGCGATACGCAGTATTTT.

The chain recombines TRBV27 with TRBJ1-5; D not certain. V lost 4 bases and J lost 0, with 10 bases in between. The germline CDR1 and CDR2 sequences are MNHEY and SMNVEV (reference sequence). The CDR3 runs to 15 residues. The CDR3 nucleotides read TGTGCCAGCAGTTCGCCCCCCTATAGCAATCAGCCCCAGCATTTT. The encoded protein is CASSSPPYSNQPQHF.

The chain recombines TRBV5-1 with TRBJ2-5, with TRBD1 matching over 8 bases. This CDR3 region has 17 residues. The V and J ends lost 1 base and 7 bases, in that order; junction bases with no gene match: 15. Per the germline V gene, CDR1 is SGHRS and CDR2 is YFSETQ. In DNA form, the CDR3 reads TGCGCCAGCAGCTTGTTAACCGGGACAGGAACGAGAGGGACCCAGTACTTC. Residues: CASSLLTGTGTRGTQYF.

The chain employs TRBV5-5 and TRBJ2-7, with TRBD1 identical over 7 bases. The V and J ends lost 0 bases and 2 bases, in that order; junction bases with no gene match: 8. This CDR3 has 16 amino acids. In germline, CDR1 is SGHKS, CDR2 YYEKEE (reference sequence). This CDR3 reads CASSLAWGQRTYEQYF. For the CDR3, the DNA is TGTGCCAGCAGCTTGGCCTGGGGACAGAGAACCTACGAGCAGTACTTC. Full variable domain (rest looked up from reference TRBV5-5 and TRBJ2-7): DAGVTQSPTHLIKTRGQQVTLRCSPISGHKSVSWYQQVLGQGPQFIFQYYEKEERGRGNFPDRFSARQFPNYSSELNVNALLLGDSALYLCASSLAWGQRTYEQYFGPGTRLTVT.

The CDR3 DNA reads TGTGCCAGCAGCCAAGGAGGTCAGCCCCAGCATTTT. Its translation: CASSQGGQPQHF. This chain uses TRBV4-2 with TRBJ1-5; no definite D call. Per the germline V gene, CDR1 is LGHNA and CDR2 is YNFKEQ. CDR3 length: 12 amino acids. V shed 1 base and J shed 6 bases, with 4 bases lying between them.

The chain joins TRBV4-2 to TRBJ1-6; weak D call: TRBD1 (6 bases). Germline CDR1 is LGHNA and CDR2 is YNFKEQ. Trimming removed 0 bases at V and 7 bases at J, with 16 bases between. The CDR3 has 17 residues. The CDR3 nucleotides read TGTGCCAGCAGCCAAGATGTAGAGACAGGTAAGAATTCACCCCTCCACTTT. Amino acids: CASSQDVETGKNSPLHF.

This chain joins TRBV7-8 and TRBJ1-6, with unresolved D. V shed 2 bases and J shed 6 bases, with 5 bases lying between them. Germline V gene data show CDR1 as SGHVS and CDR2 as FQNEAQ. The CDR3 consists of 13 residues. This chain's CDR3 is CASSLQANSPLHF. CDR3 nucleotides: TGTGCCAGCAGCTTACAGGCTAATTCACCCCTCCACTTT.

Note on this clone: In the same sample, other DNA sequences code for this CDR3. The chain couples TRBV7-3 to TRBJ2-1; weak D call: TRBD1 (5 bases). V was shortened by 2 bases and J by 4 bases, with 9 bases between the two germline ends. Germline V CDR1 and CDR2: SGHTA, FQGTGA. The CDR3 sequence is 14 residues long. CDR3: CASSLSGRYNEQFF. The DNA for the CDR3 is TGTGCCAGCAGCTTATCAGGGCGGTACAATGAGCAGTTCTTC.

This chain joins TRBV11-3 and TRBJ2-2, with D possibly matching TRBD1 (5 bases). The V gene's germline CDR1 is SGHNT and CDR2 YENEEA. The CDR3 sequence is 12 residues long. Trimming took off 3 bases at V and 7 bases at J, with 6 bases between the two ends. The CDR3 region has the DNA TGTGCCAGCAGCTTGCAGGGCGGGGAGCTGTTTTTT. Amino acids: CASSLQGGELFF.

The chain combines TRBV7-9 with TRBJ2-2; 7 bases agree with TRBD1. CDR1 is SEHNR and CDR2 is FQNEAQ in the germline V gene (reference sequence). V shed 5 bases, J shed 0 bases, and the junction held 6 bases outside the gene matches. This CDR3 contains 16 residues. The DNA of the CDR3 is TGTGCCAGCAGCCCCGACGACAGGGCGAACACCGGGGAGCTGTTTTTT. The encoded protein is CASSPDDRANTGELFF. Variable domain in full (rest from reference TRBV7-9 and TRBJ2-2): DTGVSQNPRHKITKRGQNVTFRCDPISEHNRLYWYRQTLGQGPEFLTYFQNEAQLEKSRLLSDRFSAERPKGSFSTLEIQRTEQGDSAMYLCASSPDDRANTGELFFGEGSRLTVL.

This clone was observed a single time. The V call is TRBV11-2, the J call TRBJ2-5, with 14 positions matching TRBD2. With 5 bases clipped from V and 4 bases from J, the junction kept 9 bases outside the gene matches. Germline V lookup: CDR1 SGHAT, CDR2 FQNNGV. This CDR3 has 17 amino acids. CDR3 in DNA: TGTGCCAGCAGCCAGGGGACTAGCGGGAGTTGGGGAGAGACCCAGTACTTC. Translation gives CASSQGTSGSWGETQYF.

This chain links TRBV7-2 with TRBJ2-6; tentative D call: TRBD1 (5 bases). CDR1 is SGHTA, CDR2 FQGNSA, per germline. Trimming took 5 bases from V and 0 from J, leaving 11 bases between them. This CDR3 has 16 amino acids. The DNA of the CDR3 is TGTGCCAGCAGCCCAGGGATTGGCTCTGGGGCCAACGTCCTGACTTTC. Translated: CASSPGIGSGANVLTF.

This chain joins TRBV5-1 and TRBJ2-1, with a possible D match to TRBD1 (5 bases). The CDR3 has 15 residues. Germline CDR1 reads SGHRS; CDR2 reads YFSETQ. V lost 0 bases and J 4 bases, leaving 11 bases between the germline ends. CDR3 in amino acids: CASSLAQARYNEQFF. In DNA form, the CDR3 reads TGCGCCAGCAGCTTGGCACAGGCCCGTTACAATGAGCAGTTCTTC.

The chain recombines TRBV11-2 with TRBJ2-4; D is perhaps TRBD1 (6 bases). Germline V gene lookup returns CDR1 SGHAT and CDR2 FQNNGV. CDR3 length: 16 amino acids. The V end lost 4 bases, the J end lost 1 base, and 14 bases lay between the germline ends. The CDR3 DNA reads TGTGCCAGCAGCTCCCCCCAGGGGCCTGCCAAAAACATTCAGTACTTC. This gives the protein CASSSPQGPAKNIQYF.

The chain has TRBV7-2 and TRBJ2-2; 8 nucleotides agree with TRBD1. In germline, CDR1 is SGHTA, CDR2 FQGNSA. This CDR3 comprises 17 residues. Trimming cost V 5 bases and J 2 bases; bases outside gene matches: 10. The CDR3 DNA follows: TGTGCCAGCAGCCAACCCGGGACAGGTTCAAACACCGGGGAGCTGTTTTTT. Translation: CASSQPGTGSNTGELFF.